This T cell receptor (beta chain) is drawn from a study of blood T cells in healthy people across ages. With 4 bases removed from V and 0 bases from J, the gap between germline ends came to 9 bases. The CDR3 covers 13 residues. Germline V gene lookup returns CDR1 SQVTM and CDR2 ANQGSEA. A second PCR of 7 to 11 cycles used a sample-barcoded 5' primer and a J-beta primer mix. TCRdb analysed the 5' RACE reads with MiXCR anew, one entry per CDR3 protein. This sample has some 1.6 million distinct CDR3 sequences, with about 31% found just once. On this clonotype itself: This is likely a read error, given that the CDR3 carries no conserved phenylalanine or tryptophan at its end.

This chain uses TRBV29-1 with TRBJ1-2; no definite D call. The TCR was taken from a woman aged 25-40 years in good health. The sample was blood. CDR3 nucleotide sequence: TGCAGCGTTGGACAAGTAACTAACTATGGCTACACCGTC. Protein: CSVGQVTNYGYTV.